This note documents a single T cell receptor beta chain sequence. Its target is unknown. These data come from a study of a mutant IDH1 vaccine in newly diagnosed glioma. Study details: Vaccines were first given 4-6 weeks after radiotherapy alone, or with temozolomide cycles. A roughly 62% male, approximately 38% female split and a mean age of roughly 37 years characterized treated patients.

Time point described: week 5, during vaccination. Mutant IDH1 20-mer peptide, at 300 ug, made up each vaccine dose, with topical imiquimod. Each astrocytoma in the donors was new, WHO grade 3 or 4, IDH1-mutant and ATRX-lost. This CDR3 has 14 amino acids. Germline values: CDR1 MNHNS, CDR2 SASEGT. V lost 6 bases and J lost 3; bases outside the gene matches: 5. Study-wide results and limits: Most patients, 90% to 95%, showed vaccine-induced immune responses.

Profiled with immunoSEQ multiplex PCR; TCRdb holds only in-frame clones, not every one. Of about 40,000 clones in the sample, approximately 90% were seen once. The sequencing here drew on PBMCs, taken from a glioma patient whose treatment included an IDH1 peptide vaccine. The chain joins TRBV6-1 to TRBJ2-4; 7 bases agree with TRBD2. This receptor was obtained from a man over 45 with glioma. The CDR3 DNA reads as TGTGCCAGCAGAGGGGAGGGAGGCAAAAACATTCAGTACTTC. Amino acids: CASRGEGGKNIQYF.